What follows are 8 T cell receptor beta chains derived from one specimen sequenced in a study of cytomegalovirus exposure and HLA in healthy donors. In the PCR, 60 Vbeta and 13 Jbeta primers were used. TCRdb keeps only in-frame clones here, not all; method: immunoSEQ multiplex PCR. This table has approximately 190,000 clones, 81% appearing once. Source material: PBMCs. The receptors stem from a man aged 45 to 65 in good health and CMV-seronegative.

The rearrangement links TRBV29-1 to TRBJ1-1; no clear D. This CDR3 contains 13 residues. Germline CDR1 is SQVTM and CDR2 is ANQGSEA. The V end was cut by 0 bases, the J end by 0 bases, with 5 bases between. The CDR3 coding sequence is TGCAGCGTTGAAGATCTTTTGAACACTGAAGCTTTCTTT. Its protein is CSVEDLLNTEAFF.

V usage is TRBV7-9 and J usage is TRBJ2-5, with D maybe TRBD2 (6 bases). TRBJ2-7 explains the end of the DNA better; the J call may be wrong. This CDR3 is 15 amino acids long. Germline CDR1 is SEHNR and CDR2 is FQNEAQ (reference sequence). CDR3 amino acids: CASSSDLARAYEQYF. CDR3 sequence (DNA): TGTGCCAGCAGCTCAGATCTAGCGCGGGCCTACGAGCAGTACTTC.

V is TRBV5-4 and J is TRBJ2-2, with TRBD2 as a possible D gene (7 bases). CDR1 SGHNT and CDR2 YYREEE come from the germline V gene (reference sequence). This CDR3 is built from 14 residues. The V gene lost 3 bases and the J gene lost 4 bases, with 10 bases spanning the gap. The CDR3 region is CASSSGGGTGELFF. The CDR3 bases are TGTGCCAGCAGCTCGGGGGGCGGCACCGGGGAGCTGTTTTTT.

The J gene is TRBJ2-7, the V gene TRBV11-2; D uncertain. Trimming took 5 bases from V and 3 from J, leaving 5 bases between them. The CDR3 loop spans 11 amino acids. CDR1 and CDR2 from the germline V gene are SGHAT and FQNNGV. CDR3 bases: TGTGCCAGCAGCCTCCGCTACGAGCAGTACTTC. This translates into CASSLRYEQYF.

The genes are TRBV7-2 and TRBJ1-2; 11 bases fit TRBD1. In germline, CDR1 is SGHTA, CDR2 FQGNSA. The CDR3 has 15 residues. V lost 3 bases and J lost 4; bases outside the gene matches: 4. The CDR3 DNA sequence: TGTGCCAGCAGCTTGGACAGGGGGCGATCCTATGGCTACACCTTC. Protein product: CASSLDRGRSYGYTF. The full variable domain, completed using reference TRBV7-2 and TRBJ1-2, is GAGVSQSPSNKVTEKGKDVELRCDPISGHTALYWYRQSLGQGLEFLIYFQGNSAPDKSGLPSDRFSAERTGGSVSTLTIQRTQQEDSAVYLCASSLDRGRSYGYTFGSGTRLTVV.

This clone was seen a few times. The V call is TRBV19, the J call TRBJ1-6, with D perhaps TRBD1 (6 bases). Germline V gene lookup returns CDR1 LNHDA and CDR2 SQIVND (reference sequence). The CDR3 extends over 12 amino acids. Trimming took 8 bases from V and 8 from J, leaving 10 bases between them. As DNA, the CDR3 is TGTGCCAGTTTCTCAGGGGATTCACCCCTCCACTTT. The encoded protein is CASFSGDSPLHF.

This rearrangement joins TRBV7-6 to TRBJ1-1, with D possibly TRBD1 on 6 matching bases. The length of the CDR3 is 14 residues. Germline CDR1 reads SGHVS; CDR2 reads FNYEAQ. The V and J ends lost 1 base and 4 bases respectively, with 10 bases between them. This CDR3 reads CASSLGQGITEAFF. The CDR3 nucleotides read TGTGCCAGCAGCTTAGGGCAGGGGATCACTGAAGCTTTCTTT.

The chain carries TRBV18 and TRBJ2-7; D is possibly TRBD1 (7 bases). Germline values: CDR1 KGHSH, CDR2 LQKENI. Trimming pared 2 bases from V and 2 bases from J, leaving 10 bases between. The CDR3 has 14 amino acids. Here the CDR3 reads CASSPGGGAYEQYF. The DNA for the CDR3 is TGTGCCAGCTCACCAGGAGGGGGCGCCTACGAGCAGTACTTC.